The 8 T cell receptor beta chains below all came from one sample that was sequenced in a study of response to subunit inactivated influenza vaccine. Via MiXCR, TCRdb re-called the RT-PCR reads, giving one row per CDR3 protein. The data contain about 540,000 distinct CDR3 sequences, under 30% of them singletons. This sample also belongs to another study, concerning T cells expressing NK-cell markers. That source reports: The authors made TCR beta cDNA libraries by 5'RACE template switching. This switching added a universal primer site and UMIs.

The material sequenced was CD4+ T cells sorted from PBMCs, taken about 11 days after vaccination. The origin of the receptors is a man aged 45-65 years who received an inactivated influenza vaccine.

This clonotype was seen more than once but under ten times. The chain links TRBV10-3 to TRBJ2-3; D unresolved. Germline-derived CDR1 and CDR2 are ENHRY and SYGVKD. The CDR3 loop spans 13 amino acids. Trimming stripped 4 bases from V and 1 base from J, with 6 bases between. CDR3 protein: CAISVRRTDTQYF. The CDR3 DNA reads as TGTGCCATCAGTGTCCGACGCACAGATACGCAGTATTTT.

The chain employs TRBV20-1 and TRBJ2-5; D possibly matches TRBD1 or TRBD2 (5 bases each). The ends were cut back, 4 bases at V and 5 bases at J, with 11 bases in the middle. This CDR3 spans 12 amino acids. The germline V gene has CDR1 DFQATT and CDR2 SNEGSKA (reference sequence). DNA for the CDR3: TGCAGTGCTACCCCCGGGGACGAGACCCAGTACTTC. This codes for CSATPGDETQYF.

This clonotype was observed a handful of times. The genes are TRBV14 and TRBJ2-7; 7 bases fit TRBD1. Germline lookup yields CDR1 SGHDN and CDR2 FVKESK. This CDR3 has 12 residues. Losses at the gene ends were 3 bases for V and 13 bases for J; bases not matched to a gene: 9. CDR3 residues: CASSHDRVGFYF. The CDR3 nucleotides are TGTGCCAGCAGCCACGACAGGGTCGGCTTCTACTTC.

This clonotype was counted only a few times. V gene TRBV7-2 combines with J gene TRBJ2-1, with 9 bases aligning to TRBD1. The CDR3 is made up of 15 amino acids. The germline V gene has CDR1 SGHTA and CDR2 FQGNSA. The V and J ends lost 5 bases and 2 bases, in that order; junction bases with no gene match: 4. The chain's CDR3 is CASSHDRGTYNEQFF. CDR3 DNA: TGTGCCAGCAGCCATGACAGGGGGACCTACAATGAGCAGTTCTTC.

The chain carries TRBV6-2 or TRBV6-3 and TRBJ1-5; 9 bases fit TRBD1. CDR3 length: 15 amino acids. The J segment lost 0 bases and the V segment lost 6 bases, leaving 3 bases of the junction unmatched. Germline assignment: CDR1 MNHEY and CDR2 SVGEGT. CDR3 amino acids: CASRPQGASNQPQHF. CDR3 nucleotide sequence: TGTGCCAGCAGACCACAGGGGGCTAGCAATCAGCCCCAGCATTTT.

This clonotype has at least ten counts. The chain joins TRBV12-3 or TRBV12-4 to TRBJ1-2; no reliable D call. Trimming left V 3 bases short and J 2 bases short, with 7 bases between. The CDR3 is made up of 13 amino acids. CDR3 in amino acids: CASSFSQNYGYTF. In DNA form, the CDR3 reads TGTGCCAGCAGTTTCAGTCAGAACTATGGCTACACCTTC.

Ten or more counts support this clonotype. The chain recombines TRBV5-1 with TRBJ2-1; D is undetermined. Looked up from germline, CDR1 is SGHRS and CDR2 is YFSETQ. Deletions cut 3 bases from V and 4 bases from J, with 5 bases between. This CDR3 spans 12 amino acids. The CDR3 DNA follows: TGCGCCAGCAGCTCGGGTTACAATGAGCAGTTCTTC. This codes for CASSSGYNEQFF.

At least ten counts were recorded for this clonotype. The rearrangement links TRBV29-1 to TRBJ2-2, with a tentative D call TRBD2 (5 bases). The CDR3 extends over 11 amino acids. Germline values: CDR1 SQVTM, CDR2 ANQGSEA. Trimming took off 6 bases at V and 7 bases at J, with 9 bases between the two ends. The CDR3 reads CSVGVHGELFF. The CDR3 DNA sequence: TGCAGCGTGGGAGTTCACGGGGAGCTGTTTTTT.